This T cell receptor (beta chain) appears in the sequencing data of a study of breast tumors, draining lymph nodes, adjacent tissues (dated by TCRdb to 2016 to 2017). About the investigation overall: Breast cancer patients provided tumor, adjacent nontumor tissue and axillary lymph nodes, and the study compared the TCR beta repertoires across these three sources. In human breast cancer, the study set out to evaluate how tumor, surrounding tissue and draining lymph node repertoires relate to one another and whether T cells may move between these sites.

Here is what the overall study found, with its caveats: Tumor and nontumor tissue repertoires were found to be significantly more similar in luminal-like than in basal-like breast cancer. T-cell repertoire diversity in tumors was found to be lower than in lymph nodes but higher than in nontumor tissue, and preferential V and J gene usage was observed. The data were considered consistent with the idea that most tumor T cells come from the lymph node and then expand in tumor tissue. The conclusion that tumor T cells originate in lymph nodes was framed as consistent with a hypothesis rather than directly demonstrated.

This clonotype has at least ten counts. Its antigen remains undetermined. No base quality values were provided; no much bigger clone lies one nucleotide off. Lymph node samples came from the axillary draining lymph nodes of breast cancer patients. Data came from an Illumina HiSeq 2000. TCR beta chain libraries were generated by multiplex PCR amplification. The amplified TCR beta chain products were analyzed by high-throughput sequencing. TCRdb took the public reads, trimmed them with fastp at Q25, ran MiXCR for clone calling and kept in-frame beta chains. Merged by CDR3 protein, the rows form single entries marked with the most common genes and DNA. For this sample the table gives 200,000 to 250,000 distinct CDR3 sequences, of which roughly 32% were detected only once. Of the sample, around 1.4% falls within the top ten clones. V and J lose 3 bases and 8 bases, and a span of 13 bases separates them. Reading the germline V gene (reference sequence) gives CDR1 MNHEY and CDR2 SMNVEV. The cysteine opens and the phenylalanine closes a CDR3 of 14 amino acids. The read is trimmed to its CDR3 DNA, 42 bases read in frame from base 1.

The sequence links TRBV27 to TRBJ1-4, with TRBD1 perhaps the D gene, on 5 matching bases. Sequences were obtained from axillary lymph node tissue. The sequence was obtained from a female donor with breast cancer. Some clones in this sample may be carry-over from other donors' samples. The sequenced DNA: TGTGCCAGCAGTTTGAAGGGACCGTTAGAAAAACTGTTTTTT. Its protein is CASSLKGPLEKLFF.